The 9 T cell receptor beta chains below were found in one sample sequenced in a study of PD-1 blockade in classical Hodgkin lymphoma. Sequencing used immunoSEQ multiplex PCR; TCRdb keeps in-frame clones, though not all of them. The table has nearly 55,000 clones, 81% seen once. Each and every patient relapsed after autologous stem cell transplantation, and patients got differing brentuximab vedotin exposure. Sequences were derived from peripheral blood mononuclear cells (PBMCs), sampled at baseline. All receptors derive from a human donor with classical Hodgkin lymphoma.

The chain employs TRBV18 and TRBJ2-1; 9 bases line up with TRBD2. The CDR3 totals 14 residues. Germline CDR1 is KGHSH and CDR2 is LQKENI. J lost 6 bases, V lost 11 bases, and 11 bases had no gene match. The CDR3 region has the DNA TGTGCCGGTTCCGGGACTAGCTCTACCAATGAGCAGTTCTTC. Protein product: CAGSGTSSTNEQFF.

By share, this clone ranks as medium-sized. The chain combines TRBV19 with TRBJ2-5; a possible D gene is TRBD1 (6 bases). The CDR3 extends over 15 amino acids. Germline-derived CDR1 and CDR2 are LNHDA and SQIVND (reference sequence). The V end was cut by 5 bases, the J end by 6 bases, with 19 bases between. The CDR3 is CASSPMGQGSKTQYF. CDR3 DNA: TGTGCCAGTAGTCCGATGGGGCAGGGGTCAAAGACCCAGTACTTC.

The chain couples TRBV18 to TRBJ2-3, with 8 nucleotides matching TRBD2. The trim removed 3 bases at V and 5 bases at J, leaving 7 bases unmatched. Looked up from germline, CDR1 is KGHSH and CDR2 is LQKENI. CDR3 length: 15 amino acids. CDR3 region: CASSPAAGARDTQYF. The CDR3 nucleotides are TGTGCCAGCTCACCGGCAGCGGGAGCGAGAGATACGCAGTATTTT.

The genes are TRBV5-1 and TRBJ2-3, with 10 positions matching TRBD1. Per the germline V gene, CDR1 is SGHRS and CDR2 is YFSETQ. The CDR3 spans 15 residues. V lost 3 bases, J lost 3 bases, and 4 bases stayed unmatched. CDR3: CASSSGQGVTDTQYF. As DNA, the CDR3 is TGCGCCAGCAGCTCCGGACAGGGGGTAACAGATACGCAGTATTTT.

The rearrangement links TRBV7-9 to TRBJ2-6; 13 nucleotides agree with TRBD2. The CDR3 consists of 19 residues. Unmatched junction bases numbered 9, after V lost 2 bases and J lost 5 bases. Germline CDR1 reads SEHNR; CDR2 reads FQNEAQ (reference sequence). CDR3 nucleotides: TGTGCCAGCAGCTTACTTTTGGGACTAGCGGGGCAGCGGGCCAACGTCCTGACTTTC. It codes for CASSLLLGLAGQRANVLTF. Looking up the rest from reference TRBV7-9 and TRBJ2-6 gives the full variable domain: DTGVSQNPRHKITKRGQNVTFRCDPISEHNRLYWYRQTLGQGPEFLTYFQNEAQLEKSRLLSDRFSAERPKGSFSTLEIQRTEQGDSAMYLCASSLLLGLAGQRANVLTFGAGSRLTVL.

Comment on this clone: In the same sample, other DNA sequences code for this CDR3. For the CDR3, the DNA is TGTGCCAGCAGTCGCCGTGGGCGCGCCTACAATGAGCAGTTCTTC. Its protein is CASSRRGRAYNEQFF. The chain is built from TRBV6-5 and TRBJ2-1; D is unclear. Germline V gene lookup returns CDR1 MNHEY and CDR2 SVGAGI. This CDR3 contains 15 residues. V was shortened by 5 bases and J by 2 bases, with 13 bases between the two germline ends.

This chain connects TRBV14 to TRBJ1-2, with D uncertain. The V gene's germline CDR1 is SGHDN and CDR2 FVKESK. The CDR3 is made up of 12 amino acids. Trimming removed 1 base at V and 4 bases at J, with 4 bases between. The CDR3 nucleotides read TGTGCCAGCAGCCAAGCCGGCTATGGCTACACCTTC. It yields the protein CASSQAGYGYTF.

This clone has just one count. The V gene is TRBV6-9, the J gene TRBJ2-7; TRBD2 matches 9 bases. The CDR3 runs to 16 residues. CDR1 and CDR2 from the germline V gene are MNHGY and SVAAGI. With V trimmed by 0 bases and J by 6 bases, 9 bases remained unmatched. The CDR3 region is CASSYSVAGDVPEQYV. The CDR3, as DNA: TGTGCCAGCAGTTATTCTGTAGCGGGAGACGTTCCCGAGCAGTACGTC.

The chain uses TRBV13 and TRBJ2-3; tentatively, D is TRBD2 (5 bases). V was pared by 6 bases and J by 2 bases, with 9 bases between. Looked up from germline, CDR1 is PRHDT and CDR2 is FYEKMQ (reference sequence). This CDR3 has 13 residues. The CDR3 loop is CASSNRDTDTQYF. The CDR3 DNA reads TGTGCCAGCAGTAACCGGGACACAGATACGCAGTATTTT. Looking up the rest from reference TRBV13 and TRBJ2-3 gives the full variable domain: AAGVIQSPRHLIKEKRETATLKCYPIPRHDTVYWYQQGPGQDPQFLISFYEKMQSDKGSIPDRFSAQQFSDYHSELNMSSLELGDSALYFCASSNRDTDTQYFGPGTRLTVL.